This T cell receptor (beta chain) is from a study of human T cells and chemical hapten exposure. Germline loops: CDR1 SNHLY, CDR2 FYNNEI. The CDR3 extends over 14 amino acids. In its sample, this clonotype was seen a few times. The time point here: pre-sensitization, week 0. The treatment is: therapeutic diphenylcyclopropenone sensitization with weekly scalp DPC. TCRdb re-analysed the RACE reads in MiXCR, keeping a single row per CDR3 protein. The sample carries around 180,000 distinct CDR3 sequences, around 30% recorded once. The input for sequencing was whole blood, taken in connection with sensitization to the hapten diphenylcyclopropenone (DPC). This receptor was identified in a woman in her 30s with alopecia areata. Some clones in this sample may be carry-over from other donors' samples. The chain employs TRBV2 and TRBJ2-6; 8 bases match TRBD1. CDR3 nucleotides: TGTGCTAGGCAGGGGGCGTCTGGGGCCAACGTCCTGACTTTC. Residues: CARQGASGANVLTF. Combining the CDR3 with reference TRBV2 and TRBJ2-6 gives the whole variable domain EPEVTQTPSHQVTQMGQEVILRCVPISNHLYFYWYRQILGQKVEFLVSFYNNEISEKSEIFDDQFSVERPDGSNFTLKIRSTKLEDSAMYFCARQGASGANVLTFGAGSRLTVL.